The next 21 T cell receptor beta chains were all read from a single sample in a study of blood T cell repertoires in COVID-19. Sequencing was performed with immunoSEQ multiplex PCR; in TCRdb, only in-frame clones are kept and a portion is missing. The table lists 260,000 or so clones, around four fifths of them singletons. Source material: peripheral blood. The source of these receptors is a woman aged 70-85 years with acute or convalescent COVID-19.

The chain uses TRBV4-2 and TRBJ2-2; 12 positions agree with TRBD2. Germline V lookup: CDR1 LGHNA, CDR2 YNFKEQ. The CDR3 spans 17 residues. After removal of 7 bases from V and 9 bases from J, the junction contained 15 bases not matched to a gene. CDR3 coding DNA: TGTGCCAGCACTCACGGGGAGCTAGCGGGGGGGGCCTGGGAGCTGTTTTTT. It codes for CASTHGELAGGAWELFF.

The chain uses TRBV6-6 and TRBJ1-3; tentative D call: TRBD1 (6 bases). Trimming cost V 10 bases and J 2 bases, with 15 bases left between them. The CDR3 is 14 amino acids. The V gene's germline CDR1 is MNHNY and CDR2 SVGAGI (reference sequence). The CDR3 is CAIARGFPGNTIYF. The CDR3 nucleotides are TGTGCCATCGCTAGGGGGTTCCCTGGAAACACCATATATTTT.

V is TRBV6-6 and J is TRBJ1-6, with 9 bases that match TRBD1. J was trimmed by 7 bases and V by 5 bases; bases with no gene match: 9. The length of the CDR3 is 16 residues. Germline assignment: CDR1 MNHNY and CDR2 SVGAGI (reference sequence). CDR3 DNA: TGTGCCAGCAGTCCTCTACAGGGGGCAAACAATTCACCCCTCCACTTT. This translates into CASSPLQGANNSPLHF.

CDR3 region: CASRKAGVETQYF. The CDR3 coding sequence is TGTGCCAGCAGGAAAGCAGGGGTGGAGACCCAGTACTTC. The chain uses TRBV2 and TRBJ2-5; TRBD1 might be the D (6 bases). The V end was cut by 6 bases, the J end by 5 bases, with 13 bases between. Germline assignment: CDR1 SNHLY and CDR2 FYNNEI. This CDR3 contains 13 residues.

The V and J genes are TRBV4-3 and TRBJ1-1, with D hard to call. CDR3 length equals 15 residues. The germline V gene encodes CDR1 LGHNA and CDR2 YSLEER. Trimming cost V 0 bases and J 0 bases, with 8 bases left between them. This CDR3 reads CASSQDNVVNTEAFF. The CDR3 coding sequence is TGCGCCAGCAGCCAAGATAACGTAGTGAACACTGAAGCTTTCTTT.

This clone was recorded a few times. The V gene is TRBV7-2, the J gene TRBJ1-4, with D possibly being TRBD1 (6 bases). Germline V gene data show CDR1 as SGHTA and CDR2 as FQGNSA. CDR3 length equals 16 residues. Trimming took off 1 base at V and 7 bases at J, with 16 bases between the two ends. The CDR3 reads CASSLDSGGAFEKLFF. DNA of the CDR3: TGTGCCAGCAGCTTAGACTCGGGGGGCGCGTTTGAAAAACTGTTTTTT.

The rearrangement links TRBV28 to TRBJ2-1; 8 nucleotides match TRBD2. Germline-derived CDR1 and CDR2 are MDHEN and SYDVKM. The V and J ends lost 3 bases and 8 bases, in that order; junction bases with no gene match: 3. The CDR3 loop spans 13 amino acids. This CDR3 is CASSFLAGHEQFF. The DNA for the CDR3 is TGTGCCAGCAGTTTTCTAGCGGGCCATGAGCAGTTCTTC.

The CDR3 coding sequence is TGTGCCAGCAGCGTGACGGACAGTCCCTACGAGCAGTACTTC. Translating it yields CASSVTDSPYEQYF. The chain combines TRBV9 with TRBJ2-7; maybe TRBD1 (6 bases). Trimming removed 2 bases at V and 2 bases at J, with 11 bases between. CDR3 size: 14 residues. CDR1 is SGDLS and CDR2 is YYNGEE in the germline V gene.

V gene TRBV6-1 combines with J gene TRBJ2-7; D remains ambiguous. The CDR3 has 12 residues. Germline CDR1 and CDR2: MNHNS and SASEGT. The V and J ends lost 2 bases and 6 bases respectively, with 8 bases between them. The CDR3 DNA is TGTGCCAGCAGTGAAACGTGGAGCGAGCAGTACTTC. This sequence encodes CASSETWSEQYF.

The gene calls are TRBV18 and TRBJ1-3; weak D call: TRBD1 (6 bases). V was clipped by 3 bases and J by 4 bases, with 16 bases between them. This CDR3 has 16 residues. Germline CDR1 KGHSH, CDR2 LQKENI. The CDR3 DNA reads TGTGCCAGCTCACCCCCGGACGGACAGTACGGAAACACCATATATTTT. Amino acids: CASSPPDGQYGNTIYF.

The chain combines TRBV5-1 with TRBJ1-1; 8 bases are shared with TRBD1. CDR1 is SGHRS, CDR2 YFSETQ, per germline. V trimming: 4 bases; J trimming: 1 base; junction bases outside the gene matches: 9. The CDR3 spans 16 residues. The DNA of the CDR3 is TGCGCCAGCAGCCCGGGGACAGGCAAGGGGAACACTGAAGCTTTCTTT. The encoded protein is CASSPGTGKGNTEAFF.

The genes are TRBV28 and TRBJ1-6, with D hard to call. The V gene lost 1 base and the J gene lost 9 bases, with 13 bases spanning the gap. The V gene's germline CDR1 is MDHEN and CDR2 SYDVKM. CDR3 length: 15 amino acids. Written as DNA, the CDR3 is TGTGCCAGCAGTTTATCGGGAGTCCTATCTTCACCCCTCCACTTT. It specifies CASSLSGVLSSPLHF.

The gene calls are TRBV5-5 and TRBJ1-5; 9 bases match TRBD1. Germline CDR1 reads SGHKS; CDR2 reads YYEKEE (reference sequence). This CDR3 is built from 15 residues. Unmatched junction bases numbered 6, after V lost 4 bases and J lost 4 bases. CDR3 sequence: CASSGTGQGNQPQHF. CDR3 nucleotides: TGTGCCAGCAGCGGTACCGGACAGGGGAATCAGCCCCAGCATTTT.

The V gene is TRBV3-1 (or the pseudogene TRBV3-2), the J gene TRBJ2-5; a possible D gene is TRBD1 (5 bases). Trimming cost V 4 bases and J 5 bases, with 14 bases left between them. The CDR3 loop spans 14 amino acids. CDR1 is LGHDT and CDR2 is YNNKEL in the germline V gene (reference sequence). The CDR3 reads CASSRRQSFETQYF. The CDR3 DNA sequence: TGTGCCAGCAGCCGACGACAGAGTTTTGAGACCCAGTACTTC.

CDR3 nucleotide sequence: TGTGCCAGCAGCCGAGAAAGGAGGAGCAATCAGCCCCAGCATTTT. It is translated as CASSRERRSNQPQHF. The rearrangement joins TRBV6-5 to TRBJ1-5; the D is unclear. This CDR3 contains 15 residues. CDR1 is MNHEY, CDR2 SVGAGI, per germline. V shed 6 bases and J shed 1 base, with 13 bases lying between them.

The rearrangement uses TRBV5-1 and TRBJ1-2; 12 bases map to TRBD1. The J segment lost 6 bases and the V segment lost 2 bases, leaving 14 bases of the junction unmatched. Germline loops: CDR1 SGHRS, CDR2 YFSETQ. CDR3 length: 18 amino acids. CDR3 in amino acids: CASSFSARGTGGDHGYTF. The CDR3 DNA follows: TGCGCCAGCAGCTTTTCGGCAAGAGGGACAGGGGGCGATCATGGCTACACCTTC.

The chain links TRBV4-3 to TRBJ1-2, with TRBD1 matching 8 bases. CDR3 length: 14 residues. Germline loops: CDR1 LGHNA, CDR2 YSLEER. Unmatched junction bases numbered 6, after V lost 0 bases and J lost 9 bases. CDR3 bases: TGCGCCAGCAGCCAAGATCAGCAGGGGGCGAGCTACACCTTC. This encodes CASSQDQQGASYTF.

This clone was picked up a small number of times. J is TRBJ1-4 and V is TRBV7-9, with 7 bases identical to TRBD1. The ends lost 2 bases at V and 3 bases at J; junction bases unmatched: 3. This CDR3 region has 15 residues. The germline V gene has CDR1 SEHNR and CDR2 FQNEAQ (reference sequence). The CDR3 loop is CASSLNRGANEKLFF. The CDR3 DNA reads as TGTGCCAGCAGCTTAAACAGGGGAGCTAATGAAAAACTGTTTTTT.

The chain couples TRBV18 to TRBJ2-2, with 8 nucleotides matching TRBD1. V dropped 5 bases and J dropped 7; count of bases not matched to a gene: 9. The CDR3 has 15 residues. The germline V gene has CDR1 KGHSH and CDR2 LQKENI. The CDR3 spells CASSSPGGSHGELFF. In nucleotides, the CDR3 is TGTGCCAGCTCAAGCCCAGGGGGCTCTCACGGGGAGCTGTTTTTT. The full variable domain, in which reference TRBV18 and TRBJ2-2 provide the parts outside the CDR3, is NAGVMQNPRHLVRRRGQEARLRCSPMKGHSHVYWYRQLPEEGLKFMVYLQKENIIDESGMPKERFSAEFPKEGPSILRIQQVVRGDSAAYFCASSSPGGSHGELFFGEGSRLTVL.

This rearrangement joins TRBV7-9 to TRBJ1-2; TRBD1 might be the D (5 bases). V lost 1 base and J lost 4, with 7 bases in between. The germline V gene encodes CDR1 SEHNR and CDR2 FQNEAQ (reference sequence). CDR3 length: 13 amino acids. The CDR3 DNA follows: TGTGCCAGCAGCTTAGACAGGTTCTATGGCTACACCTTC. Protein: CASSLDRFYGYTF.

J is TRBJ2-2 and V is TRBV9; 9 bases are shared with TRBD1. CDR1 SGDLS and CDR2 YYNGEE come from the germline V gene. The CDR3 loop spans 15 amino acids. Losses at the gene ends were 4 bases for V and 6 bases for J; bases not matched to a gene: 7. In nucleotides, the CDR3 is TGTGCCAGCAGCCCTGGGACAGGGTACGCCGGGGAGCTGTTTTTT. This translates into CASSPGTGYAGELFF.